Listed below are T cell receptor beta chains from one sample, sequenced in a study of cytomegalovirus exposure and HLA in healthy donors. Some clones are missing from TCRdb's copy, which holds only in-frame ones; the method was immunoSEQ multiplex PCR. The profile covers 150,000 to 200,000 clones, with roughly an eighth appearing a single time and 7.8% taken by the ten largest. Sequencing used PBMCs. The receptors originated from a man aged 50 to 59 in good health and CMV-seropositive. Each CDR3 is given with its conserved first and last residue. Fields, in order: V gene, clone size, J gene, D gene, CDR3 protein, CDR3 DNA. The D gene is left open where the match is weak. For some rows the clone size is stated as once, few or many, or as a class when expanded; others skip it.

TRBV5-1,-,TRBJ2-1,TRBD2,CASSSTGTSGGDLGEQFF,TGCGCCAGCAGCTCGACCGGGACTAGCGGGGGGGACCTCGGTGAGCAGTTCTTC
TRBV7-2,few,TRBJ2-2,TRBD1,CASSSGQGAGTGELFF,TGTGCCAGCAGCTCAGGACAGGGGGCGGGCACCGGGGAGCTGTTTTTT
TRBV18,few,TRBJ2-5,TRBD1,CASSPDRGRLETQYF,TGTGCCAGCTCACCGGACAGGGGGCGCTTAGAGACCCAGTACTTC
TRBV27,few,TRBJ1-1,TRBD1,CASSLRGQEAFF,TGTGCCAGCAGTTTAAGGGGACAGGAAGCTTTCTTT
TRBV9,-,TRBJ2-1,TRBD1,CASSVVGRGHPYNEQFF,TGTGCCAGCAGCGTAGTGGGCAGGGGGCATCCCTACAATGAGCAGTTCTTC
TRBV2,-,TRBJ1-1,-,CASSPLVVTNTEAFF,TGTGCCAGCAGCCCATTAGTCGTCACGAACACTGAAGCTTTCTTT
TRBV6-5,few,TRBJ1-5,-,CASSYSGRGNNQPQHF,TGTGCCAGCAGTTACTCTGGGAGGGGTAACAATCAGCCCCAGCATTTT
TRBV10-2,few,TRBJ2-5,-,CASSYLDRLQETQYF,TGCGCCAGCAGCTACCTGGACAGACTTCAAGAGACCCAGTACTTC
TRBV6-5,few,TRBJ2-7,-,CASSYSNLLSYEQYF,TGTGCCAGCAGTTACTCGAATTTACTCTCCTACGAGCAGTACTTC
TRBV15,-,TRBJ1-4,-,CATSRMGQYEKLFF,TGTGCCACCAGCAGAATGGGACAATATGAAAAACTGTTTTTT
TRBV6-1,few,TRBJ1-2,-,CASRPWGEANYGYTF,TGTGCCAGCAGACCTTGGGGGGAAGCTAACTATGGCTACACCTTC
TRBV6-1,-,TRBJ1-6,-,CASRVDSYNSPLHF,TGTGCCAGTCGGGTCGACTCCTATAATTCACCCCTCCACTTT
TRBV9,-,TRBJ1-1,TRBD1,CASNGYRGCVPEAFF,TGTGCCAGCAACGGATACAGGGGTTGTGTCCCTGAAGCTTTCTTT
TRBV6-6,-,TRBJ1-4,TRBD1,CASRPDRVGEKLFF,TGTGCCAGCAGGCCAGACAGGGTGGGGGAAAAACTGTTTTTT
TRBV7-9,-,TRBJ1-1,-,CASSPLRNTEAFF,TGTGCCAGCAGCCCCTTGCGGAACACTGAAGCTTTCTTT
TRBV12-5,-,TRBJ1-2,-,CASGNSGYSYGYTF,TGTGCTAGTGGTAACTCAGGGTATAGCTATGGCTACACCTTC
TRBV6-6,few,TRBJ2-2,-,CASSGTSTGELFF,TGTGCCAGCAGTGGGACAAGCACCGGGGAGCTGTTTTTT
TRBV2,-,TRBJ2-2,-,CASSEVGGNTGELFF,TGTGCCAGCAGTGAAGTCGGGGGTAACACCGGGGAGCTGTTTTTT
TRBV11-2,-,TRBJ1-5,-,CASSPHFNQPQHF,TGTGCCAGCAGCCCCCATTTCAATCAGCCCCAGCATTTT